These 3 T cell receptor beta chains originate from one sample sequenced in a study of shared clonotypes between healthy human individuals. TCRdb's table, derived via immunoSEQ multiplex PCR, lists solely in-frame clones and lacks some. Counted here are 2 million to 3 million clones, over 85% occurring once; the ten biggest clones make up approximately 0.35%. The sequencing sample was made of naive CD4+ T cells from PBMCs. Indicated subset: CD45RA+ positively selected. These receptors all stem from a man between 18 and 29 years old in good health. Some clones in this sample may be carry-over from other donors' samples.

This clone was seen once. The rearrangement links TRBV6-1 to TRBJ2-3; 11 nucleotides match TRBD2. Germline assignment: CDR1 MNHNS and CDR2 SASEGT. CDR3 size: 14 residues. V gave up 7 bases and J gave up 6 bases; unmatched junction bases: 6. In DNA form, the CDR3 reads TGTGCCAGCAACGTAGCGGGAGGGTATGATACGCAGTATTTT. Its translation is CASNVAGGYDTQYF.

This clone has just one count. The same CDR3 arises from other DNA sequences in this sample as well. This chain uses TRBV5-1 with TRBJ2-5; 8 bases map to TRBD1. The J segment lost 4 bases and the V segment lost 0 bases, leaving 8 bases of the junction unmatched. Germline V lookup: CDR1 SGHRS, CDR2 YFSETQ. This CDR3 has 16 residues. For the CDR3, the DNA is TGCGCCAGCAGCTTGGGGCCTCAGGGGGCTGGAGAGACCCAGTACTTC. It encodes CASSLGPQGAGETQYF. The full variable domain, in which reference TRBV5-1 and TRBJ2-5 provide the parts outside the CDR3, is KAGVTQTPRYLIKTRGQQVTLSCSPISGHRSVSWYQQTPGQGLQFLFEYFSETQRNKGNFPGRFSGRQFSNSRSEMNVSTLELGDSALYLCASSLGPQGAGETQYFGPGTRLLVL.

The chain employs TRBV15 and TRBJ2-7; TRBD1 or TRBD2 may be the D gene (5 bases each). The CDR3 runs 14 residues. The V end lost 3 bases, the J end lost 2 bases, and 11 bases lay between the germline ends. Germline V lookup: CDR1 LNHNV, CDR2 YYDKDF (reference sequence). The CDR3 here is CATSRRDGPYEQYF. The CDR3 bases are TGTGCCACCAGCAGGAGGGACGGTCCCTACGAGCAGTACTTC.